Below, one T cell receptor beta chain is given with its context. This sample is part of a study of blood T cell repertoires in COVID-19. V lost 1 base, J lost 6 bases, and 6 bases lay in between. The germline gives CDR1 MNHNS, CDR2 SASEGT. This CDR3 has 13 residues. As handled by the study authors: Reference gene primer amplification gave estimated nucleated cell counts. Method: immunoSEQ multiplex PCR; TCRdb's copy keeps in-frame clones and lacks some. V, J and clone size are taken as reported in that table, and D and trimming were inferred from the DNA itself. Among about 300,000 clones listed, just under 90% were seen once.

The clonotype comes from a woman aged 25 to 39 with COVID-19, enrolled during active disease. V is TRBV6-1 and J is TRBJ2-2, with a tentative D call TRBD1 (6 bases). Specimen: peripheral blood. The CDR3 DNA reads as TGTGCCAGCAGTGAAGGGGGGCCCGGGGAGCTGTTTTTT. Protein product: CASSEGGPGELFF.